These T cell receptor beta chains were read from a single sample in a study of blood T cells in healthy people across ages. One entry per CDR3 protein results from TCRdb running MiXCR on the 5' RACE reads. The table lists roughly 900,000 distinct CDR3 sequences, 45% to 50% of them singletons, with roughly an eighth in the top ten. The source material was blood. These receptors were taken from a man aged 30 to 45 in good health. CDR3s include the opening cysteine and the closing phenylalanine or tryptophan. D genes are given only for firm matches. Size values are once, few and many counts, or a class for expanded clones, and some rows have none.

J gene,D gene,clone size,V gene,CDR3 DNA,CDR3 protein
TRBJ1-5,.,.,TRBV20-1,TGCAGTGCCATGGGCAGCCCTTACAGCAATCAGCCCCAGCATTTT,CSAMGSPYSNQPQHF
TRBJ2-5,.,.,TRBV20-1,TGCAGTGCTAGGTTTGACCGCGAAGAGACCCAGTACTTC,CSARFDREETQYF
TRBJ2-5,TRBD1,few,TRBV7-4,TGTGCCAGCAGCTCCCGGGACAGGGGGTACCAAGAGACCCAGTACTTC,CASSSRDRGYQETQYF
TRBJ2-1,.,many,TRBV29-1,TGCAGCGTTGTAGGGGCCGAGAGCTCCTACAATGAGCAGTTCTTC,CSVVGAESSYNEQFF
TRBJ2-4,.,once,TRBV7-9,TGTGCCAGCAGCTTACCCGGGGCCCAAGAGATCCAGTACTTC,CASSLPGAQEIQYF
TRBJ1-2,.,.,TRBV14,TGTGCCAGCAGCCACCTCGGTAGGGACTATGGCTACACCTTC,CASSHLGRDYGYTF
TRBJ2-1,.,.,TRBV4-2,TGTGCCAGCAGCCAAGATCGAAATAGCTACAATGAGCAGTTCTTC,CASSQDRNSYNEQFF
TRBJ2-5,TRBD2,few,TRBV20-1,TGCAGTGCCTTACTCGGGCTAGCGGGGTATCAGACCCAGTACTTC,CSALLGLAGYQTQYF
TRBJ1-2,.,.,TRBV30,TGTGCCTGGGGAGATGGCTACACCTTC,CAWGDGYTF
TRBJ1-2,.,.,TRBV15,TGTGCCACCAGCAGAGAAACAGGGTTTGGCTACACCTTC,CATSRETGFGYTF
TRBJ2-5,TRBD1,.,TRBV4-1,TGCGCCAGCAGCCAAGGAGTGTCGGAACAGGGGTCCCCAGAGACCCAGTACTTC,CASSQGVSEQGSPETQYF
TRBJ2-7,.,.,TRBV19,TGTGCCAGTAGTATAGGTCAGGGAGAAGCCGACCACGAGCAGTACTTC,CASSIGQGEADHEQYF
TRBJ2-4,.,few,TRBV18,TGTGCCAGCTCACCAATGGTGAGGGGCACTGAGGACATTCAGTACTTC,CASSPMVRGTEDIQYF
TRBJ2-1,TRBD1,.,TRBV20-1,TGCAGTGCTAGAGATACAGGGGGGTTTTCCAATGAGCAGTTCTTC,CSARDTGGFSNEQFF
TRBJ2-1,TRBD1,few,TRBV2,TGTGCCATCTCAGGCGTAGGACAGGGGGACAATGAGCAGTTCTTC,CAISGVGQGDNEQFF
TRBJ2-7,TRBD2,few,TRBV12-3/TRBV12-4,TGTGCCAGCAGTGCTCTCGGGACTAGTTTTGTCGAGCAGTACTTC,CASSALGTSFVEQYF
TRBJ2-1,TRBD1,many,TRBV29-1,TGCAGCGTTGAAGACAGGGGGCGCAGAAACAATGAGCAGTTCTTC,CSVEDRGRRNNEQFF
TRBJ1-1,.,.,TRBV7-3,TGTGCCAGCAGATTGACAGGACTCGGTCCCACTGAAGCTTTCTTT,CASRLTGLGPTEAFF
TRBJ2-5,.,many,TRBV12-3/TRBV12-4,TGTGCCAGCACTCAGGGGCTTCAAGAGACCCAGTACTTC,CASTQGLQETQYF
TRBJ2-7,.,.,TRBV9,TGTGCCAGCAGCCCTGTGGACGGCCTCTCCTACGAGCAGTACTTC,CASSPVDGLSYEQYF
TRBJ2-3,TRBD2,.,TRBV27,TGTGCCAGTTTTCTAGCGGGGGGCAACACAGATACGCAGTATTTT,CASFLAGGNTDTQYF
TRBJ1-1,.,.,TRBV6-5,TGTGCCAGCAGGGCAGGCTCCCTCGCTGAAGCTTTCTTT,CASRAGSLAEAFF
TRBJ2-5,.,.,TRBV7-2,TGTGCCAGCACCCCACTCCTCCAAGAGACCCAGTACTTC,CASTPLLQETQYF
TRBJ1-1,.,.,TRBV2,TGTGCCAGCAGTGAATGGGCGTACACTGAAGCTTTCTTT,CASSEWAYTEAFF
TRBJ2-1,.,.,TRBV5-1,TGCGCCAGCAGCTTGGGGGACGGGAATGAGCAGTTCTTC,CASSLGDGNEQFF
TRBJ2-4,.,few,TRBV7-2,TGTGCCAGCAGCTTAGTGGAAGGCATTCAGTACTTC,CASSLVEGIQYF
TRBJ2-5,TRBD2,once,TRBV7-3,TGTGCCAGCAGTCAACTAGCGGGAAAAGAGACCCAGTACTTC,CASSQLAGKETQYF
TRBJ1-2,TRBD1,many,TRBV7-2,TGTGCCAGCAGCACCCGGGACAGTCCCCGTTTCGATGGCTACACCTTC,CASSTRDSPRFDGYTF
TRBJ2-4,TRBD2,many,TRBV3-1,TGTGCCAGCAGCCCCGAGACCGCTAGCGGGGCACAAAACATTCAGTACTTC,CASSPETASGAQNIQYF
TRBJ2-5,.,many,TRBV11-2,TGTGCCAGCAGCCCTCGACTGCAAGAGACCCAGTACTTC,CASSPRLQETQYF
TRBJ1-2,.,.,TRBV4-2,TGTGCCAGCAGCCAAGGGGGGTTGTTATTGGGCTACACCTTC,CASSQGGLLLGYTF
TRBJ2-2,TRBD2,.,TRBV20-1,TGCAGTGCTGGGACTAGCGGGGTCACCGGGGAGCTGTTTTTT,CSAGTSGVTGELFF
TRBJ2-1,.,few,TRBV27,TGTGCCAGCAGTTTTGGAGTCCCTGGACAGCCGTACAATGAGCAGTTCTTC,CASSFGVPGQPYNEQFF
TRBJ1-1,.,.,TRBV10-3,TGTGCCATCAGTGCGGTTTCGAACACTGAAGCTTTCTTT,CAISAVSNTEAFF
TRBJ2-5,.,.,TRBV4-1,TGCGCCAGCAGCCTGGAGGACAGCAATGAGCAGTACTTC,CASSLEDSNEQYF
TRBJ2-1,.,.,TRBV20-1,TGCAGTGCTGCGGCCCCGGGTCACGATGAGCAGTTCTTC,CSAAAPGHDEQFF
TRBJ2-7,.,.,TRBV5-1,TGCGCCAGCAGCCGTTTGTTCTCGGCGGGGTTTACCTACGAGCAGTACTTC,CASSRLFSAGFTYEQYF
TRBJ2-7,.,few,TRBV7-9,TGTGCCAGCAGCTTAAGGGACGTTAGCTCCTACGAGCAGTACTTC,CASSLRDVSSYEQYF
TRBJ2-7,.,few,TRBV7-9,TGTGCCAGCAGCTTAGGACTAGATCCCTACGAGCAGTACTTC,CASSLGLDPYEQYF
TRBJ1-5,TRBD1,.,TRBV6-2/TRBV6-3,TGTGCCAGCAGTTACACAGAGACCGGGACAGCCTATCAGCCCCAGCATTTT,CASSYTETGTAYQPQHF